These 18 T cell receptor beta chains were sequenced from one sample in a study of OX40 agonist ivuxolimab in advanced cancers. This table comes from immunoSEQ multiplex PCR, and its TCRdb copy is limited to in-frame clones, with some not included. The sample consists of 59,000 or so clones, less than 85% of them appearing once. This material consisted of CD4+ or CD8+ T cells sorted from blood, taken in a trial of the OX40 agonist ivuxolimab. These receptors came from an adult with an advanced solid tumor such as melanoma, head and neck, liver or kidney cancer.

The V gene is TRBV6-5, the J gene TRBJ2-7; 7 nucleotides line up with TRBD1. The CDR3 extends over 15 amino acids. The ends lost 6 bases at V and 4 bases at J; junction bases unmatched: 12. Per germline, CDR1 MNHEY and CDR2 SVGAGI. The CDR3 bases are TGTGCCAGCAGGCTCGACAGGGATCCGTTTTACGAGCAGTACTTC. Its protein is CASRLDRDPFYEQYF.

This clone was seen a few times. The CDR3 is CASSIDHRGFSGNTIYF. The CDR3 DNA reads TGTGCCAGTAGTATAGATCATCGGGGGTTCTCTGGAAACACCATATATTTT. J is TRBJ1-3 and V is TRBV19; possible D gene TRBD1, 5 bases. The CDR3 is 17 amino acids. Per germline, CDR1 LNHDA and CDR2 SQIVND (reference sequence). Trimming pared 0 bases from V and 0 bases from J, leaving 12 bases between.

V and J are TRBV5-4 and TRBJ1-5; D unresolved. CDR1 is SGHNT and CDR2 is YYREEE in the germline V gene (reference sequence). The V end lost 5 bases, the J end lost 7 bases, and 13 bases lay between the germline ends. This CDR3 contains 13 residues. This CDR3 is CASSSQWGQPQHF. The CDR3 coding sequence is TGTGCCAGCAGTTCTCAATGGGGACAGCCCCAGCATTTT.

There are a few counts of this clone. The V gene is TRBV19, the J gene TRBJ1-1, with unresolved D. Germline V gene sequence: CDR1 LNHDA, CDR2 SQIVND (reference sequence). This CDR3 is built from 16 residues. V was shortened by 0 bases and J by 0 bases, with 11 bases between the two germline ends. The CDR3 DNA is TGTGCCAGTAGTATAGATCTCTACGGGGTGAACACTGAAGCTTTCTTT. Translation: CASSIDLYGVNTEAFF.

The CDR3 sequence: CASSIRLGQGQPQHF. The CDR3 coding sequence is TGCGCCAGCAGCATTCGCCTGGGACAGGGTCAGCCCCAGCATTTT. The rearrangement uses TRBV4-3 and TRBJ1-5, with 9 bases fitting TRBD1. V shed 5 bases, J shed 6 bases, and the junction held 8 bases outside the gene matches. The CDR3 totals 15 residues. Germline V gene lookup returns CDR1 LGHNA and CDR2 YSLEER.

This chain connects TRBV6-1 to TRBJ2-5; D gene unclear. The CDR3 sequence is 12 residues long. Deletions cut 5 bases from V and 4 bases from J, with 8 bases between. Germline values: CDR1 MNHNS, CDR2 SASEGT. CDR3 residues: CASSSLGETQYF. The CDR3, as DNA: TGTGCCAGCAGTTCTCTCGGAGAGACCCAGTACTTC.

The chain links TRBV19 to TRBJ1-2; TRBD1 matches at 7 bases. The CDR3 contains 16 residues. The germline V gene encodes CDR1 LNHDA and CDR2 SQIVND (reference sequence). V was pared by 4 bases and J by 7 bases, with 15 bases of the junction left unmatched. CDR3 sequence reads: CASSTPRTGLPLGYTF. CDR3 DNA sequence: TGTGCCAGTAGTACCCCAAGGACAGGCCTACCCCTTGGCTACACCTTC. Variable domain in full (rest from reference TRBV19 and TRBJ1-2): DGGITQSPKYLFRKEGQNVTLSCEQNLNHDAMYWYRQDPGQGLRLIYYSQIVNDFQKGDIAEGYSVSREKKESFPLTVTSAQKNPTAFYLCASSTPRTGLPLGYTFGSGTRLTVV.

This chain uses TRBV6-1 with TRBJ1-3; 7 nucleotides match TRBD1. CDR1 and CDR2 from the germline V gene are MNHNS and SASEGT. This CDR3 has 15 residues. The ends lost 7 bases at V and 0 bases at J; junction bases unmatched: 6. DNA of the CDR3: TGTGCCAGCATTGTGACAGGGAGCTCTGGAAACACCATATATTTT. Translating it yields CASIVTGSSGNTIYF.

The chain employs TRBV5-1 and TRBJ1-2; D is unresolved. This CDR3 contains 16 residues. The germline V gene encodes CDR1 SGHRS and CDR2 YFSETQ. Between the trimmed V and J ends, which lost 4 bases and 3 bases, there was a span of 19 bases. The CDR3, as DNA: TGCGCCAGCAGCCCCGCGGCAGGAATAAGTGACTATGGCTACACCTTC. Encoded protein: CASSPAAGISDYGYTF. Full variable domain (rest looked up from reference TRBV5-1 and TRBJ1-2): KAGVTQTPRYLIKTRGQQVTLSCSPISGHRSVSWYQQTPGQGLQFLFEYFSETQRNKGNFPGRFSGRQFSNSRSEMNVSTLELGDSALYLCASSPAAGISDYGYTFGSGTRLTVV.

This clone was observed once. The chain combines TRBV28 with TRBJ2-7, with 8 bases that match TRBD1. CDR3 length: 12 residues. The V and J ends lost 2 bases and 6 bases, in that order; junction bases with no gene match: 0. Germline values: CDR1 MDHEN, CDR2 SYDVKM. The CDR3: CASSLDRGEQYF. As DNA, the CDR3 is TGTGCCAGCAGTTTAGACAGGGGCGAGCAGTACTTC.

This clone was counted between two and nine times. The rearrangement joins TRBV9 to TRBJ2-5, with 8 positions matching TRBD2. Germline lookup yields CDR1 SGDLS and CDR2 YYNGEE. The CDR3 is 14 amino acids. Germline trimming cut 0 bases from V and 5 bases from J; bases unmatched to any gene: 3. The CDR3 region is CASSVDGRGETQYF. The CDR3 coding sequence is TGTGCCAGCAGCGTAGACGGGAGGGGGGAGACCCAGTACTTC.

The CDR3 protein is CASNTQGGYYEQYF. The CDR3 nucleotides read TGTGCCAGCAATACACAGGGGGGTTACTACGAGCAGTACTTC. This chain connects TRBV6-5 to TRBJ2-7, with 8 bases that match TRBD1. V shed 7 bases, J shed 3 bases, and the junction held 8 bases outside the gene matches. CDR3 length: 14 residues. Germline loops: CDR1 MNHEY, CDR2 SVGAGI.

The V call is TRBV6-5, the J call TRBJ2-1; D possibly uses TRBD1 or TRBD2 (6 bases each). This CDR3 is built from 14 residues. Trimming shortened V by 5 bases and J by 8 bases, and 16 bases separated the two germline ends. Germline CDR1 and CDR2: MNHEY and SVGAGI. The CDR3 protein is CASSRGGFWDEQFF. The CDR3 DNA is TGTGCCAGCAGTAGAGGGGGGTTTTGGGATGAGCAGTTCTTC.

V and J are TRBV25-1 and TRBJ2-7, with 8 bases that match TRBD2. There are 15 residues in the CDR3. Looked up from germline, CDR1 is MGHDK and CDR2 is SYGVNS. V shed 3 bases, J shed 2 bases, and the junction held 6 bases outside the gene matches. CDR3 nucleotides: TGTGCCAGCAGTGATCCTCAGCGGGGGACCTACGAGCAGTACTTC. This translates into CASSDPQRGTYEQYF.

The CDR3: CASSESGVGQYF. The CDR3 DNA is TGTGCCAGCAGTGAATCGGGAGTTGGGCAGTACTTC. The gene calls are TRBV25-1 and TRBJ2-7; tentatively, D is TRBD2 (6 bases). This CDR3 comprises 12 residues. The ends were cut back, 1 base at V and 9 bases at J, with 10 bases in the middle. In germline, CDR1 is MGHDK, CDR2 SYGVNS.

The chain recombines TRBV7-2 with TRBJ2-1; D remains ambiguous. There are 12 residues in the CDR3. The V end was cut by 1 base, the J end by 6 bases, with 4 bases between. The V gene's germline CDR1 is SGHTA and CDR2 FQGNSA. The CDR3 DNA follows: TGTGCCAGCAGCTTAGGACTCAATGAGCAGTTCTTC. Protein product: CASSLGLNEQFF.

The chain uses TRBV6-9 and TRBJ1-2; 8 nucleotides agree with TRBD1. The CDR3 has 14 residues. With 6 bases clipped from V and 8 bases from J, the junction kept 11 bases outside the gene matches. Germline V CDR1 and CDR2: MNHGY, SVAAGI. CDR3: CASRARGPQGGYTF. In nucleotides, the CDR3 is TGTGCCAGCAGAGCCAGGGGGCCCCAAGGAGGCTACACCTTC.

The chain joins TRBV5-8 to TRBJ1-1; a possible D gene is TRBD1 (5 bases). V lost 4 bases and J lost 6, with 13 bases in between. CDR1 SGHTS and CDR2 YDEGEE come from the germline V gene. The CDR3 is 13 amino acids. CDR3 sequence (DNA): TGTGCCAGCAGCGCGGGACGGTTGGCTGAAGCTTTCTTT. It is translated as CASSAGRLAEAFF.